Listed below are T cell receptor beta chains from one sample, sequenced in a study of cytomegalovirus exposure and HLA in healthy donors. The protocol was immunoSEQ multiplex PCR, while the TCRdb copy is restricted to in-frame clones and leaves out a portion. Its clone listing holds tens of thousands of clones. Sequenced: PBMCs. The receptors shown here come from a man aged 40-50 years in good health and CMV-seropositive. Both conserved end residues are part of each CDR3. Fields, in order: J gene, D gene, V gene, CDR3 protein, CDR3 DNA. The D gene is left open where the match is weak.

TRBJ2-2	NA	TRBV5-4	CASSYGGTNTGELFF	TGTGCCAGCAGCTACGGGGGTACGAACACCGGGGAGCTGTTTTTT
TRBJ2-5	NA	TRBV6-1	CASLRAGIGQETQYF	TGTGCCTCCCTAAGGGCGGGAATTGGTCAAGAGACCCAGTACTTC
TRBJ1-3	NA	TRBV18	CASSPADRPGNTIYF	TGTGCCAGCTCACCAGCCGACAGGCCTGGAAACACCATATATTTT
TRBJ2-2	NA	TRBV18	CASSPVLNSRGTGELFF	TGTGCCAGCTCACCTGTCCTTAATTCTCGGGGAACCGGGGAGCTGTTTTTT
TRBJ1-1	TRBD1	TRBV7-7	CASSPVLGTAGGTEAFF	TGTGCTAGCAGCCCCGTCCTGGGGACAGCTGGAGGGACTGAAGCTTTCTTT
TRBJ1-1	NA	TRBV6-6	CASKLGGSEAFF	TGTGCCAGCAAGTTAGGGGGAAGTGAAGCTTTCTTT
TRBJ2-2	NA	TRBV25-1	CASSDPRAPTGELFF	TGTGCCAGCAGTGATCCCCGCGCCCCCACCGGGGAGCTGTTTTTT
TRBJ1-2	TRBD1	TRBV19	CASSRDRVVGYGYTF	TGTGCCAGTAGTAGGGACAGGGTAGTCGGCTATGGCTACACCTTC
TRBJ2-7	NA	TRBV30	CAWSAGRGGEQYF	TGTGCCTGGAGTGCTGGCAGGGGTGGCGAGCAGTACTTC
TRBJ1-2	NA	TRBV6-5	CASSYGADGAYGYTF	TGTGCCAGCAGTTACGGGGCCGACGGAGCTTATGGCTACACCTTC
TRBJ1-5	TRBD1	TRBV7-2	CASSPRQGDQPQHF	TGTGCCAGCAGCCCGAGACAGGGAGATCAGCCCCAGCATTTT
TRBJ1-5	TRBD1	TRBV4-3	CASSQREGAGLCSNQPQHF	TGCGCCAGCAGCCAGAGAGAGGGGGCTGGGTTATGTAGCAATCAGCCCCAGCATTTT
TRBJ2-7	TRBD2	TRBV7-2	CASSSSFGGRGGYEQYF	TGTGCCAGCAGCTCCTCTTTCGGAGGGCGGGGGGGCTACGAGCAGTACTTC
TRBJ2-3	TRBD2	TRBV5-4	CASSLSGGHGTDTQYF	TGTGCCAGCAGCCTTAGCGGGGGGCATGGCACAGATACGCAGTATTTT
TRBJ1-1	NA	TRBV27	CASSLEGGSGEAFF	TGTGCCAGCAGTTTAGAGGGAGGATCAGGTGAAGCTTTCTTT
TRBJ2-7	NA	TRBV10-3	CATVLGSEQYF	TGTGCCACCGTACTAGGATCCGAGCAGTACTTC
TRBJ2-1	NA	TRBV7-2	CASSYTGILNEQFF	TGTGCCAGCAGCTACACCGGGATACTCAATGAGCAGTTCTTC
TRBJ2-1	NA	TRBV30	CAWSMTVTNEQFF	TGTGCCTGGAGTATGACAGTAACCAATGAGCAGTTCTTC
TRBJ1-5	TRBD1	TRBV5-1	CASSPGTGNQPQHF	TGCGCCAGCAGCCCTGGGACAGGCAATCAGCCCCAGCATTTT
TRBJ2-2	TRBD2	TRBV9	CASSPGTRGGTGELFF	TGTGCCAGCAGCCCCGGGACTAGGGGGGGCACCGGGGAGCTGTTTTTT
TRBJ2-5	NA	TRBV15	CATSPPAGETQYF	TGTGCCACCAGCCCGCCTGCAGGAGAGACCCAGTACTTC
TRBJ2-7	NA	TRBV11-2	CASREGIEQYF	TGTGCCAGCAGGGAGGGGATCGAGCAGTACTTC
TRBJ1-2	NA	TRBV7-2	CASSLAGGGYTF	TGTGCCAGCAGCTTAGCGGGGGGTGGCTACACCTTC
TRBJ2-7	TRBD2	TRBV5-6	CASSFRLAGASYEQYF	TGTGCCAGCAGCTTCCGACTAGCGGGGGCCTCCTACGAGCAGTACTTC
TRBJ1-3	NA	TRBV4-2	CASSQDWAGGSGNTIYF	TGTGCCAGCAGCCAAGATTGGGCCGGGGGCTCTGGAAACACCATATATTTT
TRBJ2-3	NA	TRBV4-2	CASSQEVWGYTDTQYF	TGTGCCAGCAGCCAAGAGGTATGGGGCTACACAGATACGCAGTATTTT
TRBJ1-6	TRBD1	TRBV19	CASSITLQGVYNSPLHF	TGTGCCAGTAGTATAACGCTACAGGGGGTCTATAATTCACCCCTCCACTTT
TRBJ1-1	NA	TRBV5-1	CASSLGKGVPGDTEAFF	TGCGCCAGCAGCTTGGGAAAGGGGGTCCCCGGGGACACTGAAGCTTTCTTT
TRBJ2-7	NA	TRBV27	CASSPSSYEQYF	TGTGCCAGCAGCCCCAGCTCCTACGAGCAGTACTTC
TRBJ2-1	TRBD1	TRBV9	CASSTFGQGMNEQFF	TGTGCCAGCAGTACCTTCGGACAGGGCATGAATGAGCAGTTCTTC
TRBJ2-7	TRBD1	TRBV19	CASSPGTASSYEQYF	TGTGCCAGTAGTCCCGGGACAGCCAGCTCCTACGAGCAGTACTTC
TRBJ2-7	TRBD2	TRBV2	CASLAGLTYEQYF	TGTGCCAGTTTAGCGGGGTTGACCTACGAGCAGTACTTC
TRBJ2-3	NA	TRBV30	CASPASTEYDLIFTDTQYF	TGTGCCTCTCCCGCGTCGACAGAATATGACCTTATTTTCACAGATACGCAGTATTTT
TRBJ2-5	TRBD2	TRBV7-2	CASSPLGLAGETQYF	TGTGCCAGCAGCCCCCTGGGACTAGCGGGAGAGACCCAGTACTTC
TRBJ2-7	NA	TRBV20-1	CSARTTYEQYF	TGCAGTGCGCGGACTACCTACGAGCAGTACTTC
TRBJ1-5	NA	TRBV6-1	CASSDADYSNQPQHF	TGTGCCAGCAGTGACGCCGACTATAGCAATCAGCCCCAGCATTTT
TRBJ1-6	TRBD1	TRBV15	CATSSWDRTSSYNSPLHF	TGTGCCACCAGCAGTTGGGACAGGACGAGCTCCTATAATTCACCCCTCCACTTT
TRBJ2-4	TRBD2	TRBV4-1	CASSQERSGGKNIQYF	TGCGCCAGCAGCCAAGAACGGAGCGGGGGCAAAAACATTCAGTACTTC
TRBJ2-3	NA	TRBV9	CASSHPDTQYF	TGTGCCAGCAGCCATCCAGATACGCAGTATTTT
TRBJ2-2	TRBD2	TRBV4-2	CASSRTSGPDTGELFF	TGTGCCAGCAGTCGGACTAGCGGCCCCGACACCGGGGAGCTGTTTTTT
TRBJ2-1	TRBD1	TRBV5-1	CASSSQGASYNEQFF	TGCGCCAGCAGCTCACAGGGGGCATCCTACAATGAGCAGTTCTTC
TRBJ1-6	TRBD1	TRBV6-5	CASSYGQGYSPLHF	TGTGCCAGCAGTTACGGACAGGGTTATTCACCCCTCCACTTT
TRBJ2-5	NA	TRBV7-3	CASSTGPGNQETQYF	TGTGCCAGCAGCACCGGTCCAGGGAACCAAGAGACCCAGTACTTC
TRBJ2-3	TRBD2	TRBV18	CASSTGLAGNGDTQYF	TGTGCCAGCTCAACCGGACTAGCGGGGAATGGAGATACGCAGTATTTT
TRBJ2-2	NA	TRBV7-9	CASSFLALNTGELFF	TGTGCCAGCAGCTTTCTAGCGCTCAACACCGGGGAGCTGTTTTTT
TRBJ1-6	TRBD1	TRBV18	CASSPPWTGNQKKLYNSPLHF	TGTGCCAGCTCACCACCGTGGACAGGGAACCAGAAAAAACTTTATAATTCACCCCTCCACTTT
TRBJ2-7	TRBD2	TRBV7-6	CASSLTSGSYEQYF	TGTGCCAGCAGCCTTACTAGCGGGAGCTACGAGCAGTACTTC
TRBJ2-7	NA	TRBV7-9	CASSSGGVTYEQYF	TGTGCCAGCAGCTCCGGCGGGGTAACCTACGAGCAGTACTTC
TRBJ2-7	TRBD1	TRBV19	CASSPRTGGYEQYF	TGTGCCAGTAGTCCTCGGACAGGGGGCTACGAGCAGTACTTC
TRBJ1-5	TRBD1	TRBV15	CATSRGQGDQPQHF	TGTGCCACCAGCAGAGGACAGGGGGATCAGCCCCAGCATTTT
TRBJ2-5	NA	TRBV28	CASTPGQETQYF	TGTGCCAGCACACCAGGGCAAGAGACCCAGTACTTC
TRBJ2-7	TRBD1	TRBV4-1	CASSQGLPGQIAYEQYF	TGCGCCAGCAGCCAAGGTCTACCGGGACAGATAGCCTACGAGCAGTACTTC
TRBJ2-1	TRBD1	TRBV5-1	CASSLDRGNEQFF	TGCGCCAGCAGCCTGGACAGGGGTAATGAGCAGTTCTTC
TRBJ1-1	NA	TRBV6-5	CASSYSILGGTEAFF	TGTGCCAGCAGTTACTCCATATTGGGGGGCACTGAAGCTTTCTTT